Following are 14 T cell receptor beta chains from one sample sequenced in a study of T cells in localized non-small cell lung cancer. Only in-frame clones appear in the TCRdb table, and some are missing; sequencing was by immunoSEQ multiplex PCR. The sample contains 30,000 to 40,000 clones, approximately 90% of which appear only once. The specimen was peripheral blood mononuclear cells, collected before any cancer treatment. These receptors originate from a male donor older than 55 with stage II lung adenocarcinoma.

V and J are TRBV7-2 and TRBJ2-2; TRBD2 matches at 9 bases. The junction had 4 bases not matched to a gene; V was cut back by 5 bases and J by 3 bases. The CDR3 loop spans 15 amino acids. Looked up from germline, CDR1 is SGHTA and CDR2 is FQGNSA. The CDR3 region has the DNA TGTGCCAGCAGCCCGAGCGGGAGGTACACCGGGGAGCTGTTTTTT. Its translation: CASSPSGRYTGELFF.

The rearrangement joins TRBV18 to TRBJ2-7; weak D call: TRBD2 (5 bases). CDR1 is KGHSH, CDR2 LQKENI, per germline. The CDR3 totals 14 residues. V was pared by 2 bases and J by 6 bases, with 14 bases between. CDR3 sequence: CASSPGSDGREQYF. In nucleotides, the CDR3 is TGTGCCAGCTCACCAGGGAGCGACGGCCGCGAGCAGTACTTC.

J is TRBJ2-2 and V is TRBV7-2; 13 positions match TRBD2. The CDR3 runs 18 residues. Trimming cost V 3 bases and J 5 bases; bases outside gene matches: 9. CDR1 SGHTA and CDR2 FQGNSA come from the germline V gene. The CDR3 spells CASSFTSGRALNTGELFF. The CDR3 DNA reads TGTGCCAGCAGCTTTACTAGCGGGAGGGCCCTCAATACCGGGGAGCTGTTTTTT.

This clone appeared a few times. The J gene is TRBJ1-1, the V gene TRBV19; unclear D gene. There are 15 residues in the CDR3. Germline CDR1 is LNHDA and CDR2 is SQIVND (reference sequence). V dropped 5 bases and J dropped 0 bases, with 13 bases sitting between them. The CDR3 nucleotides read TGTGCCAGTAGTCGCGGACGGGATATGAACACTGAAGCTTTCTTT. Its translation: CASSRGRDMNTEAFF.

Only a few counts were recorded for this clone. The chain has TRBV7-2 and TRBJ2-1, with D maybe TRBD1 (5 bases). The CDR3 is 17 residues long. Trimming took off 5 bases at V and 8 bases at J, with 25 bases between the two ends. Germline V lookup: CDR1 SGHTA, CDR2 FQGNSA. The DNA for the CDR3 is TGTGCCAGCAGCGTGGAATCTAGGGGTTCGGTAGGGTATGAGCAGTTCTTC. Its translation is CASSVESRGSVGYEQFF.

This clone is categorized as medium-sized (0.01 to 0.1%). This rearrangement joins TRBV19 to TRBJ1-4; D not certain. The V gene's germline CDR1 is LNHDA and CDR2 SQIVND (reference sequence). The V gene lost 5 bases and the J gene lost 0 bases, with 16 bases spanning the gap. The CDR3 covers 17 residues. The CDR3 nucleotides are TGTGCCAGTAGTTCCCCCGGACGGGATGCAACTAATGAAAAACTGTTTTTT. Its protein product is CASSSPGRDATNEKLFF.

The V call is TRBV5-6, the J call TRBJ2-1, with 12 bases matching TRBD2. V dropped 6 bases and J dropped 8; count of bases not matched to a gene: 12. The germline gives CDR1 SGHDT, CDR2 YYEEEE. The CDR3 contains 16 residues. CDR3 amino acids: CASTHRLAGAVDEQFF. For the CDR3, the DNA is TGTGCCAGCACCCACAGACTAGCGGGAGCTGTAGATGAGCAGTTCTTC.

V is TRBV5-6 and J is TRBJ1-5; D unresolved. Germline CDR1 SGHDT, CDR2 YYEEEE. This CDR3 is built from 15 residues. Trimming pared 4 bases from V and 5 bases from J, leaving 16 bases between. The CDR3 loop reads CASSPFKERDQPQHF. For the CDR3, the DNA is TGTGCCAGCAGCCCTTTTAAAGAGAGGGATCAGCCCCAGCATTTT. The whole variable domain, filled in from reference TRBV5-6 and TRBJ1-5, reads DAGVTQSPTHLIKTRGQQVTLRCSPKSGHDTVSWYQQALGQGPQFIFQYYEEEERQRGNFPDRFSGHQFPNYSSELNVNALLLGDSALYLCASSPFKERDQPQHFGDGTRLSIL.

V gene TRBV28 combines with J gene TRBJ2-3, with 11 bases identical to TRBD2. Germline V gene sequence: CDR1 MDHEN, CDR2 SYDVKM. Trimming cost V 8 bases and J 0 bases; bases outside gene matches: 4. The CDR3 contains 15 residues. The DNA of the CDR3 is TGTGCCAGCCTGACTAGCGGGGCTAGCACAGATACGCAGTATTTT. It codes for CASLTSGASTDTQYF.

V usage is TRBV6-5 and J usage is TRBJ2-1, with D possibly being TRBD1 or TRBD2 (6 bases each). Trimming stripped 0 bases from V and 16 bases from J, with 19 bases between. The CDR3 length is 14 residues. Germline assignment: CDR1 MNHEY and CDR2 SVGAGI. In DNA form, the CDR3 reads TGTGCCAGCAGTTACTCGATGGGGGGCGACGCGCGTTTCTTC. Protein: CASSYSMGGDARFF.

The chain has TRBV28 and TRBJ1-1; 8 bases are shared with TRBD1. Looked up from germline, CDR1 is MDHEN and CDR2 is SYDVKM. The CDR3 has 13 residues. After removal of 6 bases from V and 3 bases from J, the junction contained 3 bases not matched to a gene. The DNA for the CDR3 is TGTGCCAGCAGAACAGGGGGGGACACTGAAGCTTTCTTT. This codes for CASRTGGDTEAFF.

This chain connects TRBV19 to TRBJ2-6, with D uncertain. Germline CDR1 LNHDA, CDR2 SQIVND (reference sequence). V was shortened by 7 bases and J by 0 bases, with 10 bases between the two germline ends. The CDR3 contains 15 residues. The CDR3 is CASTPRLSGANVLTF. The CDR3 DNA follows: TGTGCCAGTACCCCGCGGCTCTCTGGGGCCAACGTCCTGACTTTC.

The chain employs TRBV2 and TRBJ1-2; D gene uncertain. V lost 8 bases to trimming and J lost 1 base, with 14 bases between them. CDR1 SNHLY and CDR2 FYNNEI come from the germline V gene. This CDR3 region has 14 residues. The CDR3 spells CASCQESYNYGYTF. The CDR3 bases are TGTGCCAGCTGCCAAGAGTCATATAACTATGGCTACACCTTC.

The chain uses TRBV11-2 and TRBJ1-1; TRBD1 is a possible D gene (6 bases). The CDR3 is made up of 16 amino acids. Trimming shortened V by 2 bases and J by 0 bases, and 13 bases separated the two germline ends. CDR1 is SGHAT and CDR2 is FQNNGV in the germline V gene. The CDR3 is CASSLSGGPLNTEAFF. The DNA for the CDR3 is TGTGCCAGCAGCTTATCGGGGGGGCCGTTGAACACTGAAGCTTTCTTT.